This entry lists 4 T cell receptor beta chains sequenced from one sample in a study of OX40 agonist ivuxolimab in advanced cancers. Profiling relied on immunoSEQ multiplex PCR, and the TCRdb table lists in-frame clones only, not all of them. The profile shows approximately 57,000 clones, 75% to 85% of them singletons. The sequences come from CD4+ or CD8+ T cells sorted from blood, collected in a trial of the OX40 agonist ivuxolimab. The receptors shown here come from an adult with an advanced solid tumor such as melanoma, head and neck, liver or kidney cancer.

By sample fraction, this clone is medium-sized. The chain recombines TRBV5-6 with TRBJ2-5; the match to TRBD2 covers 9 bases. Germline V gene lookup returns CDR1 SGHDT and CDR2 YYEEEE. The CDR3 extends over 16 amino acids. V was pared by 4 bases and J by 5 bases, with 12 bases of the junction left unmatched. The CDR3 DNA follows: TGTGCCAGCAGCGTCCTCCTAGCGGGGCTTGGGGAGACCCAGTACTTC. Encoded protein: CASSVLLAGLGETQYF.

V and J are TRBV19 and TRBJ1-5; D is unclear. Deletions cut 5 bases from V and 0 bases from J, with 14 bases between. The CDR3 has 16 residues. Per germline, CDR1 LNHDA and CDR2 SQIVND (reference sequence). CDR3: CASSPLGVLSNQPQHF. CDR3 sequence (DNA): TGTGCCAGTAGTCCACTGGGTGTCCTTAGCAATCAGCCCCAGCATTTT.

The CDR3 sequence: CASSGGGGMTDTQYF. CDR3 nucleotide sequence: TGTGCCAGCTCAGGAGGCGGGGGGATGACAGATACGCAGTATTTT. This sequence joins TRBV19 and TRBJ2-3; 8 bases agree with TRBD2. After removal of 9 bases from V and 3 bases from J, the junction contained 11 bases not matched to a gene. Germline-derived CDR1 and CDR2 are LNHDA and SQIVND (reference sequence). The length of the CDR3 is 15 residues.

V is TRBV19 and J is TRBJ1-2; 7 bases map to TRBD1. Germline V lookup: CDR1 LNHDA, CDR2 SQIVND (reference sequence). The CDR3 covers 16 residues. Trimming took 5 bases from V and 0 from J; bases not matched to a gene: 9. The CDR3 region is CASSARGQEANYGYTF. In nucleotides, the CDR3 is TGTGCCAGTAGTGCGCGAGGACAGGAGGCTAACTATGGCTACACCTTC.